These 9 T cell receptor beta chains share one sample of origin, sequenced in a study of PD-L1 blockade in urothelial cancer. Profiled with immunoSEQ multiplex PCR; TCRdb holds only in-frame clones, not every one. The data show around 63,000 clones, with roughly 79% seen just once and under 7.5% held by the top ten. As to time point: pretreatment peripheral blood. Here the sequenced sample was PBMCs, taken around atezolizumab (anti-PD-L1) treatment. These receptor sequences come from a man aged 70 or older with urothelial cancer.

The rearrangement uses TRBV14 and TRBJ2-2, with a weak D call TRBD2 (7 bases). The ends were cut back, 0 bases at V and 5 bases at J, with 16 bases in the middle. The CDR3 has 17 residues. Looked up from germline, CDR1 is SGHDN and CDR2 is FVKESK. DNA for the CDR3: TGTGCCAGCAGCCAAGATTGGCGGGAGAGGGGGACCGGGGAGCTGTTTTTT. Protein product: CASSQDWRERGTGELFF.

The chain is built from TRBV4-1 and TRBJ2-3; D is unclear. CDR1 and CDR2 from the germline V gene are MGHRA and YSYEKL. Trimming took off 0 bases at V and 4 bases at J, with 17 bases between the two ends. CDR3 length: 17 amino acids. This CDR3 is CASSQESSGGTADTQYF. The CDR3 region has the DNA TGCGCCAGCAGCCAAGAATCGAGTGGCGGAACCGCAGATACGCAGTATTTT.

The chain joins TRBV14 to TRBJ2-5; D uncertain. The CDR3 has 13 amino acids. From germline, CDR1 is SGHDN and CDR2 FVKESK. The V and J ends lost 0 bases and 5 bases respectively, with 7 bases between them. CDR3 DNA: TGTGCCAGCAGCCAAGAATTGGAGGAGACCCAGTACTTC. Encoded protein: CASSQELEETQYF. Using reference TRBV14 and TRBJ2-5 for the parts outside the CDR3, the full variable domain is EAGVTQFPSHSVIEKGQTVTLRCDPISGHDNLYWYRRVMGKEIKFLLHFVKESKQDESGMPNNRFLAERTGGTYSTLKVQPAELEDSGVYFCASSQELEETQYFGPGTRLLVL.

The chain couples TRBV6-1 to TRBJ2-2; 10 positions agree with TRBD2. Germline trimming cut 4 bases from V and 3 bases from J; bases unmatched to any gene: 17. The CDR3 extends over 20 amino acids. CDR1 MNHNS and CDR2 SASEGT come from the germline V gene. CDR3 sequence reads: CASSVRLSGSGGFDTGELFF. In nucleotides, the CDR3 is TGTGCCAGCAGTGTACGACTCTCGGGTAGCGGGGGGTTCGACACCGGGGAGCTGTTTTTT.

This rearrangement joins TRBV19 to TRBJ2-1; TRBD2 might be the D (5 bases). The V gene's germline CDR1 is LNHDA and CDR2 SQIVND (reference sequence). Trimming removed 7 bases at V and 9 bases at J, with 13 bases between. This CDR3 has 12 amino acids. CDR3: CASKGGLIEQFF. In DNA form, the CDR3 reads TGTGCCAGTAAGGGCGGGTTAATTGAGCAGTTCTTC.

The rearrangement joins TRBV25-1 to TRBJ2-4; D is perhaps TRBD1 (5 bases). V was pared by 1 base and J by 3 bases, with 7 bases between. CDR1 is MGHDK, CDR2 SYGVNS, per germline. The CDR3 is made up of 14 amino acids. CDR3: CASSESGIKNIQYF. DNA for the CDR3: TGTGCCAGCAGTGAATCAGGGATCAAAAACATTCAGTACTTC.

The chain's CDR3 is CASRVSGGVDNEQFF. The CDR3 nucleotides are TGCGCCAGCAGGGTTAGCGGGGGGGTGGACAATGAGCAGTTCTTC. V gene TRBV10-2 combines with J gene TRBJ2-1; 11 bases line up with TRBD2. This CDR3 spans 15 amino acids. The germline gives CDR1 WSHSY, CDR2 SAAADI. With 6 bases clipped from V and 5 bases from J, the junction kept 6 bases outside the gene matches.

In this sample, this clone turned up a few times. The chain couples TRBV15 to TRBJ1-1, with D tentatively TRBD1 (6 bases). Per the germline V gene, CDR1 is LNHNV and CDR2 is YYDKDF (reference sequence). V gave up 4 bases and J gave up 5 bases, with 11 bases separating them. The CDR3 spans 13 residues. Here the CDR3 DNA reads TGTGCCACCAGCAAAAGACAGGTAACTGAAGCTTTCTTT. Translation: CATSKRQVTEAFF. Filled out from reference TRBV15 and TRBJ1-1, the complete variable domain reads DAMVIQNPRYQVTQFGKPVTLSCSQTLNHNVMYWYQQKSSQAPKLLFHYYDKDFNNEADTPDNFQSRRPNTSFCFLDIRSPGLGDTAMYLCATSKRQVTEAFFGQGTRLTVV.

V is TRBV6-1 and J is TRBJ2-3; TRBD1 might be the D (6 bases). The CDR3 has 13 amino acids. The germline gives CDR1 MNHNS, CDR2 SASEGT. V was shortened by 5 bases and J by 4 bases, with 10 bases between the two germline ends. CDR3 protein: CASSNDRSDTQYF. The CDR3 coding sequence is TGTGCCAGCAGTAACGACAGGTCAGATACGCAGTATTTT.